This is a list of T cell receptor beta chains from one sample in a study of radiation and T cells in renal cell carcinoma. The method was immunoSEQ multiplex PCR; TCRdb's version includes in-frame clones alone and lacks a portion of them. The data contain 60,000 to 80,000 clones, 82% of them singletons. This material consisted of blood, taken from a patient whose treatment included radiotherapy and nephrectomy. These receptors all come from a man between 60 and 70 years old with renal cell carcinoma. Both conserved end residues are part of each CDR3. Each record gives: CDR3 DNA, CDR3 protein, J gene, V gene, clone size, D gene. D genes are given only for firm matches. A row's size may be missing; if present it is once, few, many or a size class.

CDR3 DNA: TGTGCCAGCAGCTTAAGGGGGACAGGAGTCTACGAGCAGTACTTC
CDR3 protein: CASSLRGTGVYEQYF
J gene: TRBJ2-7
V gene: TRBV11-2
clone size: NA
D gene: TRBD1

CDR3 DNA: TGCGCCAGCAGCCAAGACCTAGGGACATTAAATCAGCCCCAGCATTTT
CDR3 protein: CASSQDLGTLNQPQHF
J gene: TRBJ1-5
V gene: TRBV4-3
clone size: few
D gene: NA

CDR3 DNA: TGTGCCTGGAGTGTAGAGCGAGCTGGAAACACCATATATTTT
CDR3 protein: CAWSVERAGNTIYF
J gene: TRBJ1-3
V gene: TRBV30
clone size: NA
D gene: NA

CDR3 DNA: TGTGCCAGCAGCCCCCCAGGTCGGGCCCTAGCGGGAGGGCCTGCGCAGTACTTC
CDR3 protein: CASSPPGRALAGGPAQYF
J gene: TRBJ2-7
V gene: TRBV7-8
clone size: few
D gene: TRBD2

CDR3 DNA: TGTGCCAGCAGCTTGGCCGTCCGGCAGCTTCACGAGACCCAGTACTTC
CDR3 protein: CASSLAVRQLHETQYF
J gene: TRBJ2-5
V gene: TRBV5-5
clone size: NA
D gene: NA

CDR3 DNA: TGCGCCAGCAGCCAAAAGTTAAACAAGCTTTTTGCAACTAATGAAAAACTGTTTTTT
CDR3 protein: CASSQKLNKLFATNEKLFF
J gene: TRBJ1-4
V gene: TRBV4-1
clone size: NA
D gene: NA

CDR3 DNA: TGTGCCAGCAGTTTGGGGGCCGGGGAGCTGTTTTTT
CDR3 protein: CASSLGAGELFF
J gene: TRBJ2-2
V gene: TRBV28
clone size: NA
D gene: NA

CDR3 DNA: TGTGCCAGCAGCAGAGGACAGGGGGCCATGGTGTCACCCCTCCACTTT
CDR3 protein: CASSRGQGAMVSPLHF
J gene: TRBJ1-6
V gene: TRBV5-4
clone size: NA
D gene: TRBD1

CDR3 DNA: TGTGCCAGCTCACCACCGGGGACCGGGGAGCTGTTTTTT
CDR3 protein: CASSPPGTGELFF
J gene: TRBJ2-2
V gene: TRBV18
clone size: NA
D gene: NA

CDR3 DNA: TGTGCCAGCCATGGGGACAGTTCCTACGAGCAGTACTTC
CDR3 protein: CASHGDSSYEQYF
J gene: TRBJ2-7
V gene: TRBV2
clone size: medium-sized
D gene: TRBD1

CDR3 DNA: TGTGCCAGCAGCCCGGCCGGGAACTGGGGGAATGAGCAGTTCTTC
CDR3 protein: CASSPAGNWGNEQFF
J gene: TRBJ2-1
V gene: TRBV14
clone size: once
D gene: NA